This T cell receptor beta chain comes out of a study of response to subunit inactivated influenza vaccine. Study-wide points: New T cells are recruited in small numbers by each seasonal influenza vaccination, according to the authors' suggestion.

As concerns this clonotype: What it binds is not known.

TCRdb called the RT-PCR reads again in MiXCR, with one record for every CDR3 protein. Among roughly 760,000 distinct CDR3 sequences, 21% were seen once, and the ten largest hold about 9.4%. The CDR3 is made up of 14 amino acids. From germline, CDR1 is SGHVS and CDR2 FQNEAQ. V was pared by 5 bases and J by 4 bases, with 12 bases between. The clonotype was recovered from a man aged 45-60 years who received an inactivated influenza vaccine. The chain combines TRBV7-8 with TRBJ2-1; TRBD1 or TRBD2 may be the D gene (5 bases each). The specimen was PBMCs from blood, collected more than 4 days after vaccination. The CDR3, as DNA: TGTGCCAGCAGCGACGGGACCGAGTACAATGAGCAGTTCTTC. Translated: CASSDGTEYNEQFF.